Sequencing of this T cell receptor beta chain was carried out in a study of cytomegalovirus exposure and HLA in healthy donors. Study conclusions and caveats: Segments of the TCR beta V type were, in most cases, productive about 90% or about 30% of the time in an earlier analysis. Roughly even sequencing depth across donors was the assumption behind the presence/absence analyses.

Turning to this clone: Its antigen is not identified. Other nucleotide sequences in the sample specify the same CDR3.

Trimming shortened V by 2 bases and J by 4 bases, and 12 bases separated the two germline ends. CDR1 is MDHEN, CDR2 SYDVKM, per germline. CDR3 size: 14 residues. Both 60 Vbeta primers and 13 Jbeta primers went into the PCR. Sequenced by immunoSEQ multiplex PCR; TCRdb stores in-frame clones only, minus some. The table lists over 30,000 clones, roughly two thirds of them singletons, with over 9.5% in the top ten. The receptor was derived from a man aged 35 to 55 in good health and CMV-seropositive. Material for sequencing was PBMCs. The chain carries TRBV28 and TRBJ2-7; D gene unclear. The CDR3 nucleotides read TGTGCCAGCAGTTTACAGGATCCTCCTTACGAGCAGTACTTC. Translation: CASSLQDPPYEQYF.